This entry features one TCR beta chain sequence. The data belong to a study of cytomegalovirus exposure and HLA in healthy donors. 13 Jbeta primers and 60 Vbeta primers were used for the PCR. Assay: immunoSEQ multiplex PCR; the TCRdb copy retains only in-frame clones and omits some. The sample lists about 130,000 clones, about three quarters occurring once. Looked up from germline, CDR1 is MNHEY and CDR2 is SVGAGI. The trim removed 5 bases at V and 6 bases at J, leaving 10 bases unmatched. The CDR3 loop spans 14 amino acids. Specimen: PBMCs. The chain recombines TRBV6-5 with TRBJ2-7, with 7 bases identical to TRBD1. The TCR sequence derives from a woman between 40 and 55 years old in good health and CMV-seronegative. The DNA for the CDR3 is TGTGCCAGCAGTCCCAAGGGGGCCTGGGGCGAGCAGTACTTC. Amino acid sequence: CASSPKGAWGEQYF.